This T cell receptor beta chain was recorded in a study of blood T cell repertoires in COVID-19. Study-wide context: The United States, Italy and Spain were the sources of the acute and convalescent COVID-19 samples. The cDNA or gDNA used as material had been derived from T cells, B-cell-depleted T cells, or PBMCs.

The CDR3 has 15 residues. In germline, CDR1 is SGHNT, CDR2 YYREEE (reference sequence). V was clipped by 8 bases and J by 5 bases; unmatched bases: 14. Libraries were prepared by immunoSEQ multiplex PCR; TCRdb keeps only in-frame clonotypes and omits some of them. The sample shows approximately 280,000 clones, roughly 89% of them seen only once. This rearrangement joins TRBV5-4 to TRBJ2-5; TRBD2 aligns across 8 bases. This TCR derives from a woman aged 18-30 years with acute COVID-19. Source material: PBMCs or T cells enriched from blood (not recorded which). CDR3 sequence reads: CASSLDGRARETQYF. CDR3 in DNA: TGTGCCAGTAGCCTTGACGGGAGGGCCAGGGAGACCCAGTACTTC.